This T cell receptor (beta chain) was recovered during a study of T cell repertoires in aging, cancer and after chemotherapy. Whole-study context: Six age groups, ranging from 30 or younger to 70 or older, included the donors. Paired samples before and after chemotherapy came from glioblastoma patients receiving temozolomide-based therapy.

Peripheral blood genomic DNA, not sorted cells or RNA, was the template. CDR1 MNHEY and CDR2 SVGEGT come from the germline V gene. The V end was cut by 6 bases, the J end by 1 base, with 15 bases between. The CDR3 has 15 amino acids. Multiplex touch-down PCR with TRB-A/B primers amplified rearranged V-D-J TRB sequences. TCRdb reprocessed the multiplex PCR reads via MiXCR and lists one record per CDR3 protein. The sample records about 4,500 distinct CDR3 sequences, around 65% being singletons. This chain links TRBV6-2 or TRBV6-3 with TRBJ1-2, with D hard to call. The receptor comes from a human donor with a solid tumor. Sequenced sample: blood. The CDR3 loop is CASRPRGTHNYGYTF. The CDR3 nucleotides read TGTGCCAGCAGGCCTAGAGGCACCCATAACTATGGCTACACCTTC.